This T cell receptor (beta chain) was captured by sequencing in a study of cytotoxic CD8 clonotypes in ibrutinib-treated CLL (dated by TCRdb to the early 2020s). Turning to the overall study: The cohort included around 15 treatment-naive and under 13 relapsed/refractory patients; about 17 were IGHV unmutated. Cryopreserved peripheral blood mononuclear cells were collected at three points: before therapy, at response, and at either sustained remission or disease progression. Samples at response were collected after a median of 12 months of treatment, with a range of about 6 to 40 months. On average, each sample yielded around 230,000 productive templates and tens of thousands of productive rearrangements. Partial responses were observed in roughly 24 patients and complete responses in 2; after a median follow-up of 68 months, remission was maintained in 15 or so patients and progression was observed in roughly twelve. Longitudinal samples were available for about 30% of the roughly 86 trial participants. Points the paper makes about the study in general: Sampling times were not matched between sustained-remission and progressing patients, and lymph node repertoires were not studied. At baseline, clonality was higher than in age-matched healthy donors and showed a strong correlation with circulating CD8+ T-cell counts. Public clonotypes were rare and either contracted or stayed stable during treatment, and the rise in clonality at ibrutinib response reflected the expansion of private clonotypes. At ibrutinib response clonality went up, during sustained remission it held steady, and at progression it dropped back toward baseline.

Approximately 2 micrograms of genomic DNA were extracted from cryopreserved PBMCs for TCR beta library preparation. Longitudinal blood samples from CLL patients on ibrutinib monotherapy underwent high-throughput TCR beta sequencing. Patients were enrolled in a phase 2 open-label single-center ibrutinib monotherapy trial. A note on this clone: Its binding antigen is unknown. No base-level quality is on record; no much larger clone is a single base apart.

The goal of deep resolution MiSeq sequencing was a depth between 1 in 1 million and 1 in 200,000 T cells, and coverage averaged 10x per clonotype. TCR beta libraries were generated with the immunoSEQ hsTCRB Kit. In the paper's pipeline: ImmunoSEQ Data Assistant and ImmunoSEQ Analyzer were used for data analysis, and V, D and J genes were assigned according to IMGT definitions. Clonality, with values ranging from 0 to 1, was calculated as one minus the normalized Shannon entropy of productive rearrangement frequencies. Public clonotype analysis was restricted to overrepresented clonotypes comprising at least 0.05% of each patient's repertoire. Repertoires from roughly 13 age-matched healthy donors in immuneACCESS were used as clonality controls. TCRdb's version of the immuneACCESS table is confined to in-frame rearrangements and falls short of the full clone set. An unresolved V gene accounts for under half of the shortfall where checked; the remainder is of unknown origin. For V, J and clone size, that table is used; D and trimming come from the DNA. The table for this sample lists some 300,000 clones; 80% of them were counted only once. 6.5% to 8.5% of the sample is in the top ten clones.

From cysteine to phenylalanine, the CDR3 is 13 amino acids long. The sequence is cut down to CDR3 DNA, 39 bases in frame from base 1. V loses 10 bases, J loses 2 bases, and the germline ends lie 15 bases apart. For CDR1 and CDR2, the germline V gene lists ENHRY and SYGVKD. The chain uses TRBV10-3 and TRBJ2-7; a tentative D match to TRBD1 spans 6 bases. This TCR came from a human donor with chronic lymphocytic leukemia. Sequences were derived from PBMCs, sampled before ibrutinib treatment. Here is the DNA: TGTGCCAGTACACCGGGACACACCTACGAGCAGTACTTC. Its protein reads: CASTPGHTYEQYF.